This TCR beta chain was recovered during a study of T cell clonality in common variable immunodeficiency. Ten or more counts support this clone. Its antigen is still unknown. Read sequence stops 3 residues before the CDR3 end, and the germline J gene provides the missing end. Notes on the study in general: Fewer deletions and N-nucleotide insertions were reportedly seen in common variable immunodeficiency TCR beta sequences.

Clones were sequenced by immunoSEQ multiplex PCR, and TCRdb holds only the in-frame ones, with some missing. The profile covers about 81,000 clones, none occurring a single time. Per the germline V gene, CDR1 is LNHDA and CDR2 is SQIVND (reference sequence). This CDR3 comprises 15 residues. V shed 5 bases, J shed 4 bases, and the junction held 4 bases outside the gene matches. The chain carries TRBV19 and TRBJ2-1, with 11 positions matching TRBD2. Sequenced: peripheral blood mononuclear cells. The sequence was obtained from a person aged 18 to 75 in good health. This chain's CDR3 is CASSGGTSGYNEQFF. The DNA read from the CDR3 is TGTGCCAGTAGTGGGGGGACTAGCGGTTACAATGAG.